The sequence of this T cell receptor (beta chain) was determined in a study of cytomegalovirus exposure and HLA in healthy donors. The V gene end was trimmed by 5 bases and the J gene end by 3 bases; junction bases not matched to a gene: 7. The V gene's germline CDR1 is MDHEN and CDR2 SYDVKM. The CDR3 covers 15 residues. Primers: 60 Vbeta forward and 13 Jbeta reverse. Profiled with immunoSEQ multiplex PCR; TCRdb holds only in-frame clones, not every one. The sample consists of about 140,000 clones, around 80% of them appearing once. V gene TRBV28 combines with J gene TRBJ2-1; 7 bases are shared with TRBD2. This sequence originates from a man aged 35 to 55 in good health and CMV-seropositive. Sequencing used PBMCs. The CDR3 coding sequence is TGTGCCAGCAGTCCTAGCGGAGCGCTCTACAATGAGCAGTTCTTC. This codes for CASSPSGALYNEQFF.